The rows below give T cell receptor beta chains drawn from one sample of a study of blood T cell repertoires in COVID-19. Some clones are missing from TCRdb's copy, which holds only in-frame ones; the method was immunoSEQ multiplex PCR. The sample has 150,000 to 180,000 clones, roughly 80% seen once. The sample taken for sequencing was peripheral blood. These receptors all stem from a woman aged 55 to 70 with acute or convalescent COVID-19. The CDR3 runs from the conserved cysteine through the conserved F or W. D genes are given only for firm matches. A clone size is listed for some rows: how often the clone was seen (once, few, many), or a class if it is expanded.

>once|-|TRBJ1-5|TRBV20-1
CSASHGTTVAVQHF
TGCAGTGCTAGTCACGGGACAACGGTGGCCGTCCAGCATTTT
>-|TRBD2|TRBJ2-1|TRBV7-3
CASSLTFSGGAGNEQFF
TGTGCCAGCAGCTTAACGTTTAGCGGGGGGGCCGGGAATGAGCAGTTCTTC
>-|TRBD2|TRBJ2-5|TRBV19
CASSISGGILETQYF
TGTGCCAGTAGTATTAGCGGGGGGATTCTGGAGACCCAGTACTTC
>-|-|TRBJ1-3|TRBV3-1/TRBV3-2
CASSQSGLSSGNTIYF
TGTGCCAGCAGTCAAAGCGGGTTAAGCTCTGGAAACACCATATATTTT
>once|TRBD2|TRBJ2-7|TRBV5-1
CASSLGGGASYEQYF
TGCGCCAGCAGCCTGGGGGGAGGGGCTTCCTACGAGCAGTACTTC
>few|-|TRBJ1-1|TRBV2
CACRDQGTEAFF
TGTGCCTGCCGAGATCAGGGAACTGAAGCTTTCTTT
>-|-|TRBJ1-1|TRBV3-1/TRBV3-2
CASSIYRDIITEAFF
TGTGCCAGCAGCATCTACCGGGACATCATCACTGAAGCTTTCTTT
>-|TRBD1|TRBJ2-7|TRBV5-5
CASSRVPGQGPYEQYF
TGTGCCAGCAGCCGAGTCCCTGGACAGGGACCCTACGAGCAGTACTTC
>-|-|TRBJ1-1|TRBV28
CASSFNRQNTEAFF
TGTGCCAGCAGTTTCAACCGACAGAACACTGAAGCTTTCTTT
>-|TRBD2|TRBJ2-5|TRBV5-1
CASSPAPGTSGRLQETQYF
TGCGCCAGCAGCCCCGCCCCTGGGACTAGCGGGCGACTCCAAGAGACCCAGTACTTC
>-|-|TRBJ1-2|TRBV29-1
CSVVVKGGGYGYTF
TGCAGCGTTGTGGTCAAGGGAGGGGGCTATGGCTACACCTTC
>once|TRBD2|TRBJ2-3|TRBV3-1/TRBV3-2
CASSQLAGGGTDTQYF
TGTGCCAGCAGCCAACTAGCGGGGGGGGGCACAGATACGCAGTATTTT
>-|TRBD1|TRBJ1-2|TRBV19
CASSMKGARGYTF
TGTGCCAGTAGTATGAAGGGGGCGCGAGGCTACACCTTC
>-|-|TRBJ1-2|TRBV10-3
CAISESLGLSMMGYTF
TGTGCCATCAGTGAGTCTCTCGGACTGAGTATGATGGGCTACACCTTC
>once|-|TRBJ2-6|TRBV28
CASSSRDMGSGANVLTF
TGTGCCAGCAGTTCCCGGGACATGGGCTCTGGGGCCAACGTCCTGACTTTC
>few|-|TRBJ2-1|TRBV4-1
CASSQARLPVRSSYNEQFF
TGCGCCAGCAGCCAAGCGCGCCTGCCCGTACGGAGCTCCTACAATGAGCAGTTCTTC
>-|TRBD1|TRBJ1-2|TRBV3-1/TRBV3-2
CASSPRQGSYRFGYTF
TGTGCCAGCAGCCCGAGACAGGGAAGTTACCGATTTGGCTACACCTTC
>-|TRBD1|TRBJ1-2|TRBV7-9
CASSPTGTGEGYTF
TGTGCCAGCAGCCCCACCGGGACAGGGGAAGGCTACACCTTC
>-|-|TRBJ2-5|TRBV9
CASSAGGETQYF
TGTGCCAGCAGCGCCGGAGGGGAGACCCAGTACTTC
>-|TRBD2|TRBJ2-1|TRBV6-5
CASNPQGTSGGRQFF
TGTGCCAGCAACCCACAAGGGACTAGCGGGGGGCGGCAGTTCTTC
>-|-|TRBJ1-2|TRBV30
CAWSSQYYGYTF
TGTGCCTGGAGTTCCCAATACTATGGCTACACCTTC
>once|TRBD1|TRBJ1-6|TRBV30
CAWDGQGARSSPLHF
TGTGCCTGGGATGGCCAGGGGGCGCGGAGTTCACCCCTCCACTTT
>-|TRBD1|TRBJ1-2|TRBV5-4
CASSSPGQGYGYTF
TGTGCCAGCAGCTCTCCGGGACAGGGGTATGGCTACACCTTC
>-|-|TRBJ1-2|TRBV3-1/TRBV3-2
CASSQVAGGGYGYTF
TGTGCCAGCAGCCAAGTGGCGGGGGGAGGCTATGGCTACACCTTC
>-|-|TRBJ2-1|TRBV19
CASSIASPGPREPPSYNEQFF
TGTGCCAGTAGTATAGCATCCCCCGGGCCCAGGGAACCCCCCTCCTACAATGAGCAGTTCTTC
>-|TRBD1|TRBJ1-2|TRBV5-1
CASSLAAGGGLYGYTF
TGCGCCAGCAGCTTGGCGGCAGGGGGTGGCCTTTATGGCTACACCTTC
>-|-|TRBJ1-1|TRBV19
CASSQIRDTEAFF
TGTGCCAGTAGTCAGATCAGGGACACTGAAGCTTTCTTT
>-|TRBD1|TRBJ1-1|TRBV5-1
CASSPGQGNMNTEAFF
TGCGCCAGCAGCCCTGGACAGGGCAATATGAACACTGAAGCTTTCTTT
>-|TRBD1|TRBJ2-2|TRBV5-6
CASSSRTGRWTGELFF
TGTGCCAGCAGCTCTAGGACAGGGCGGTGGACCGGGGAGCTGTTTTTT
>-|-|TRBJ1-4|TRBV19
CASSIPQSATNEKLFF
TGTGCCAGTAGTATCCCACAGTCTGCAACTAATGAAAAACTGTTTTTT
>once|-|TRBJ1-1|TRBV11-2
CASSLPSGIGTEAFF
TGTGCCAGCAGCCTTCCGTCAGGGATTGGCACTGAAGCTTTCTTT
>-|-|TRBJ1-2|TRBV24-1
CAPAGWKYYGYTF
TGTGCCCCAGCAGGGTGGAAGTACTATGGCTACACCTTC
>-|-|TRBJ2-1|TRBV5-6
CASRRSAEGAYNEQFF
TGTGCCAGCAGGCGCTCGGCGGAGGGTGCCTACAATGAGCAGTTCTTC
>-|TRBD1|TRBJ1-1|TRBV5-1
CASSQTAGTGTGTEAFF
TGCGCCAGCAGCCAAACCGCCGGGACAGGGACGGGTACTGAAGCTTTCTTT
>few|TRBD2|TRBJ2-5|TRBV2
CASNGLSGGPQETQYF
TGTGCCAGCAATGGGCTTAGCGGGGGCCCCCAAGAGACCCAGTACTTC